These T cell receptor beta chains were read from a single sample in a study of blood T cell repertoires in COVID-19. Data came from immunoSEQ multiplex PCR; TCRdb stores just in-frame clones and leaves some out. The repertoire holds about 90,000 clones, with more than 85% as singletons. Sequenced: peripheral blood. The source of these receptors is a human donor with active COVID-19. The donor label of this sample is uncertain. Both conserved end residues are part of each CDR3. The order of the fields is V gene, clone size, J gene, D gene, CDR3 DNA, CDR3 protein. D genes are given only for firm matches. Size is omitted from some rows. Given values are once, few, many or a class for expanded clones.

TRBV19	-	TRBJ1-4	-	TGTGCCAGTAGTATGACGGCAGGGGCTAATGAAAAACTGTTTTTT	CASSMTAGANEKLFF
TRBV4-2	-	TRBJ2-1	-	TGTGCCAGCAGCCAACCATTCGCGGGGCTGGACAATGAGCAGTTCTTC	CASSQPFAGLDNEQFF
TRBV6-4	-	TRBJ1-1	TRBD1	TGTGCCAGAAGATGGACAGGGGAAGACAGGAACACTGAAGCTTTCTTT	CARRWTGEDRNTEAFF
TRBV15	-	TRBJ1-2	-	TGTGCCACCAGCACAATGACAGCCGATGGCTACACCTTC	CATSTMTADGYTF
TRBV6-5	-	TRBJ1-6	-	TGTGCCAGCAGGGCCTCGCGGGGTGATAATTCACCCCTCCACTTT	CASRASRGDNSPLHF
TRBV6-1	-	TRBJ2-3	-	TGTGCCAGCAGTGAATGGAGGGGCTCGGGCACAGATACGCAGTATTTT	CASSEWRGSGTDTQYF
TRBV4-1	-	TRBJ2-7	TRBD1	TGCGCCAGCAGCCAAGCACCGGGACAGGGGAACGAGCAGTACTTC	CASSQAPGQGNEQYF
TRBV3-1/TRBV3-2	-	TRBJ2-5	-	TGTGCCAGCAGCGGGAGACTAGTTGGTGTGCAAGAGACCCAGTACTTC	CASSGRLVGVQETQYF
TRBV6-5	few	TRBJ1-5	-	TGTGCCAGCATCAGGGGAGAGAATCAGCCCCAGCATTTT	CASIRGENQPQHF
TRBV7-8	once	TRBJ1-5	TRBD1	TGTGCCAGCAGCTTCCCGGGACAGCATCAGCCCCAGCATTTT	CASSFPGQHQPQHF
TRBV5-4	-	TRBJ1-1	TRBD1	TGTGCCAGCAGCCCAGGGGGGACTGAAGCTTTCTTT	CASSPGGTEAFF
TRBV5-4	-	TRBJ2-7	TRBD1	TGTGCCAGCAGCGGGACAGGGGGGACCTACGAGCAGTACTTC	CASSGTGGTYEQYF
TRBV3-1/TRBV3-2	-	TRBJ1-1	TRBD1	TGTGCCAGCAGCAAAGAGACAGGGTCGAACACTGAAGCTTTCTTT	CASSKETGSNTEAFF
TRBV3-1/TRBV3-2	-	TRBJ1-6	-	TGTGCCAGCAGCCAAGATCCCCGCTCTAGTTCACCCCTCCACTTT	CASSQDPRSSSPLHF
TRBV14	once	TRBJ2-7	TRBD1	TGTGCCAGCAGCCGGCACAGGGGCTCCTACGAGCAGTACTTC	CASSRHRGSYEQYF
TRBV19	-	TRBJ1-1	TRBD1	TGTGCCAGTAGCCCCCAGGACAGGGGCGGAAACACTGAAGCTTTCTTT	CASSPQDRGGNTEAFF
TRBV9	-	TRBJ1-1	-	TGTGCCAGCAGCGTAGGAGGTAGCACTGAAGCTTTCTTT	CASSVGGSTEAFF
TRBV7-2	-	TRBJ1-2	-	TGTGCCAGCAGCACCGGTGGGCGGGGAGGCTACACCTTC	CASSTGGRGGYTF
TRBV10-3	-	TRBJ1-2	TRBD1	TGTGCCATCATCGGGCAGGGGGCGAACAACTACACCTTC	CAIIGQGANNYTF
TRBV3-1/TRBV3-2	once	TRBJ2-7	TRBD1	TGTGCCAGCAGCCACGGGGGACAGGGGGCCTACGAGCAGTACTTC	CASSHGGQGAYEQYF
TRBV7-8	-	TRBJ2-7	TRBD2	TGTGCCAGCAGCTTAGCGTCGGCTAGCGGGTTTTACCACGAGCAGTACTTC	CASSLASASGFYHEQYF
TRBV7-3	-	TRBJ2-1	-	TGTGCCAGCAGCCCCACCCCCACCTCGGGTGAGCAGTTCTTC	CASSPTPTSGEQFF
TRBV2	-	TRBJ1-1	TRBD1	TGTGCCAGCAGGGGCTACCCGGGACAGGGGACTTTCTTT	CASRGYPGQGTFF
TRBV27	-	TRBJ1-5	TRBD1	TGTGCCAGCGGGTCCTCACAGGGGTTGGATCAGCCCCAGCATTTT	CASGSSQGLDQPQHF
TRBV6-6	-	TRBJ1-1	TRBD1	TGTGCCAGCGGTTACAGGGGGTTAGTAGAAGCTTTCTTT	CASGYRGLVEAFF
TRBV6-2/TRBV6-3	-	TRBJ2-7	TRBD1	TGTGCCAGCAGTTTGCAGGGACAGGGTCCCTACGAGCAGTACTTC	CASSLQGQGPYEQYF